Listed here are 8 T cell receptor beta chains from one sample, sequenced in a study of blood T cell repertoires in COVID-19. Sequenced by immunoSEQ multiplex PCR; TCRdb stores in-frame clones only, minus some. The sample lists 250,000 or so clones; 86% were seen once. Sequences were obtained from peripheral blood. All receptors come from a man at least 80 years old with acute or convalescent COVID-19.

This chain links TRBV19 with TRBJ1-6, with TRBD1 matching 7 bases. J gave up 7 bases and V 4 bases, and 1 base lay outside the gene matches. The CDR3 loop spans 13 amino acids. Per the germline V gene, CDR1 is LNHDA and CDR2 is SQIVND (reference sequence). The CDR3 loop reads CASSKQGNSPLHF. The CDR3 DNA is TGTGCCAGTAGTAAACAGGGGAATTCACCCCTCCACTTT.

V and J are TRBV6-2 or TRBV6-3 and TRBJ1-5; TRBD1 aligns across 12 bases. The CDR3 runs to 15 residues. After removal of 4 bases from V and 6 bases from J, the junction contained 4 bases not matched to a gene. The germline V gene encodes CDR1 MNHEY and CDR2 SVGEGT. CDR3 nucleotides: TGTGCCAGCAGTTGGGGGACAGGGGGCTCTCAGCCCCAGCATTTT. This gives the protein CASSWGTGGSQPQHF.

The V and J genes are TRBV5-6 and TRBJ1-6; 7 nucleotides agree with TRBD1. CDR3 length: 16 amino acids. V lost 3 bases and J lost 7; bases outside the gene matches: 10. Germline assignment: CDR1 SGHDT and CDR2 YYEEEE. CDR3 nucleotide sequence: TGTGCCAGCAGCTCTTACAGGGGTCCCCTGAATTCACCCCTCCACTTT. Its translation: CASSSYRGPLNSPLHF.

This rearrangement joins TRBV4-1 to TRBJ2-3, with D maybe TRBD2 (7 bases). CDR1 is MGHRA, CDR2 YSYEKL, per germline. CDR3 size: 15 residues. V was cut by 3 bases and J by 2 bases, with 12 bases left in between. The CDR3 bases are TGCGCCAGCAGCCACCCGCGGGGGCCCACAGATACGCAGTATTTT. Amino acid sequence: CASSHPRGPTDTQYF.

The chain links TRBV29-1 to TRBJ1-2; D not resolved. Trimming took off 7 bases at V and 2 bases at J, with 11 bases between the two ends. The germline V gene has CDR1 SQVTM and CDR2 ANQGSEA. The CDR3 has 12 residues. CDR3 DNA sequence: TGCAGCGGCGGGGAGGGCAACTATGGCTACACCTTC. Residues: CSGGEGNYGYTF.

This CDR3 is CASSLGRGSGNQPQHF. CDR3 nucleotide sequence: TGTGCCAGCAGCTTAGGGAGGGGATCTGGAAATCAGCCCCAGCATTTT. The chain couples TRBV7-6 to TRBJ1-5, with D perhaps TRBD1 (5 bases). The CDR3 runs 16 residues. The germline gives CDR1 SGHVS, CDR2 FNYEAQ. The V and J ends lost 1 base and 4 bases respectively, with 14 bases between them.

The count of this clone is one. The chain recombines TRBV10-3 with TRBJ1-5; 8 bases are a match to TRBD1. This CDR3 is built from 12 residues. V shed 10 bases and J 7 bases; nucleotides not matched to a gene: 6. The germline CDR1 and CDR2 sequences are ENHRY and SYGVKD. Here the CDR3 DNA reads TGTGCCACAACGGACAGGGACCAGCCCCAGCATTTT. Protein sequence: CATTDRDQPQHF.

This clone was observed once. The chain joins TRBV18 to TRBJ2-2; possibly TRBD1 for D (6 bases). Trimming left V 5 bases short and J 2 bases short, with 18 bases between. The V gene's germline CDR1 is KGHSH and CDR2 LQKENI. The CDR3 contains 17 residues. The CDR3 sequence: CASSTDPTGSNTGELFF. The CDR3 bases are TGTGCCAGCTCAACAGACCCGACAGGTTCTAACACCGGGGAGCTGTTTTTT. Supplemented by reference TRBV18 and TRBJ2-2, the full variable domain reads NAGVMQNPRHLVRRRGQEARLRCSPMKGHSHVYWYRQLPEEGLKFMVYLQKENIIDESGMPKERFSAEFPKEGPSILRIQQVVRGDSAAYFCASSTDPTGSNTGELFFGEGSRLTVL.